The rows below give T cell receptor beta chains drawn from one sample of a study of T cells in Graves' hyperthyroidism and ophthalmopathy. One entry per CDR3 protein results from TCRdb running MiXCR on the multiplex PCR reads. This sample has some 620,000 distinct CDR3 sequences, with around 15% found just once. Sample: blood. The receptors derive from a woman between 25 and 40 years old with Graves' hyperthyroidism. CDR3s include the opening cysteine and the closing phenylalanine or tryptophan. The order of the fields is V gene, J gene, D gene, CDR3 length, clone size, CDR3 protein, CDR3 DNA. The D gene is left open where the match is weak. Part of the rows lack a size; the others show once, few, many or a class for expanded clones.

V: TRBV7-7
J: TRBJ2-1
D: TRBD2
length: 15
size: few
CDR3: CASSLGTSPSNEQFF
DNA: TGTGCTAGCAGCTTGGGGACTAGCCCCTCGAATGAGCAGTTCTTC

V: TRBV18
J: TRBJ1-1
D: .
length: 14
size: many
CDR3: CASSLTSGQTEAFF
DNA: TGTGCCAGCTCACTCACCTCCGGACAGACTGAAGCTTTCTTT

V: TRBV5-1
J: TRBJ2-2
D: .
length: 12
size: .
CDR3: CASGFTAGELFF
DNA: TGCGCCAGCGGGTTTACCGCCGGGGAGCTGTTTTTT

V: TRBV5-1
J: TRBJ2-7
D: .
length: 15
size: .
CDR3: CASSLVGELGLEQYF
DNA: TGCGCCAGCAGCTTGGTGGGGGAGTTAGGGCTCGAGCAGTACTTC

V: TRBV6-2/TRBV6-3
J: TRBJ1-3
D: TRBD1
length: 15
size: .
CDR3: CASSYSRGLGNTIYF
DNA: TGTGCCAGCAGTTACTCGAGGGGGCTTGGAAACACCATATATTTT

V: TRBV7-3
J: TRBJ2-1
D: TRBD2
length: 16
size: many
CDR3: CASSLVAGVSYNEQFF
DNA: TGTGCCAGCAGCTTAGTTGCGGGGGTCTCCTACAATGAGCAGTTCTTC

V: TRBV28
J: TRBJ2-1
D: TRBD2
length: 14
size: many
CDR3: CASSFPGLGNEQFF
DNA: TGTGCCAGCAGTTTCCCGGGACTAGGTAATGAGCAGTTCTTC

V: TRBV7-9
J: TRBJ2-1
D: TRBD2
length: 16
size: .
CDR3: CASSLFASGSGNEQFF
DNA: TGTGCCAGCAGCTTATTTGCGAGCGGGAGCGGGAATGAGCAGTTCTTC

V: TRBV7-9
J: TRBJ2-2
D: .
length: 17
size: .
CDR3: CASSSPGGIPHTGELFF
DNA: TGTGCCAGCAGCTCCCCAGGGGGGATCCCCCACACCGGGGAGCTGTTTTTT

V: TRBV28
J: TRBJ1-6
D: .
length: 14
size: .
CDR3: CASSHMGTGKTLHF
DNA: TGTGCCAGCAGTCATATGGGCACAGGGAAGACCCTCCACTTT

V: TRBV30
J: TRBJ2-4
D: .
length: 15
size: few
CDR3: CAWSPGYLAKNIQYF
DNA: TGTGCCTGGAGTCCCGGTTACTTAGCCAAAAACATTCAGTACTTC

V: TRBV7-2
J: TRBJ1-5
D: .
length: 15
size: .
CDR3: CASSLGGRRGQPQHF
DNA: TGTGCCAGCAGCTTAGGGGGGCGAAGGGGTCAGCCCCAGCATTTT

V: TRBV15
J: TRBJ2-1
D: .
length: 16
size: few
CDR3: CATSRGGGQGGNEQFF
DNA: TGTGCCACCAGCAGAGGCGGGGGCCAGGGTGGAAATGAGCAGTTCTTC

V: TRBV9
J: TRBJ2-7
D: TRBD2
length: 14
size: few
CDR3: CASSGLAGTYEQYF
DNA: TGTGCCAGCTCCGGACTAGCGGGAACATACGAGCAGTACTTC

V: TRBV30
J: TRBJ1-2
D: TRBD1
length: 14
size: .
CDR3: CAWSPTGFNYGYTF
DNA: TGTGCCTGGAGTCCGACAGGGTTTAACTATGGCTACACCTTC

V: TRBV27
J: TRBJ1-1
D: .
length: 15
size: .
CDR3: CASSLSGIHGTEAFF
DNA: TGTGCCAGCAGTTTAAGCGGGATTCATGGCACTGAAGCTTTCTTT

V: TRBV30
J: TRBJ2-7
D: .
length: 14
size: .
CDR3: CAWSVLGGRDEQYF
DNA: TGTGCCTGGAGTGTCCTTGGGGGGCGCGACGAGCAGTACTTC

V: TRBV29-1
J: TRBJ1-1
D: .
length: 14
size: few
CDR3: CSVDRVTGNTEAFF
DNA: TGCAGCGTTGACAGGGTTACGGGGAACACTGAAGCTTTCTTT

V: TRBV7-8
J: TRBJ1-3
D: .
length: 15
size: .
CDR3: CASSLAGQSGNTIYF
DNA: TGTGCCAGCAGCTTAGCTGGGCAGTCTGGAAACACCATATATTTT

V: TRBV5-1
J: TRBJ2-5
D: TRBD2
length: 16
size: .
CDR3: CASSPRLAGGPETQYF
DNA: TGCGCCAGCAGCCCTAGACTAGCGGGAGGGCCCGAGACCCAGTACTTC

V: TRBV24-1
J: TRBJ2-2
D: TRBD1
length: 15
size: .
CDR3: CATPHDRERTGELFF
DNA: TGTGCCACCCCCCACGACAGGGAGAGAACCGGGGAGCTGTTTTTT

V: TRBV7-2
J: TRBJ2-5
D: TRBD1
length: 14
size: many
CDR3: CASSPPGQGVTQYF
DNA: TGTGCCAGCAGCCCGCCGGGACAGGGTGTGACCCAGTACTTC

V: TRBV12-3/TRBV12-4
J: TRBJ2-7
D: .
length: 11
size: many
CDR3: CASSFGHEQYF
DNA: TGTGCCAGCAGTTTTGGCCACGAGCAGTACTTC

V: TRBV2
J: TRBJ1-5
D: .
length: 12
size: many
CDR3: CASSVTNQPQHF
DNA: TGTGCCAGCAGTGTTACCAATCAGCCCCAGCATTTT

V: TRBV4-3
J: TRBJ2-7
D: TRBD2
length: 15
size: many
CDR3: CASSQDRASGYEQYF
DNA: TGCGCCAGCAGCCAAGATCGGGCTAGCGGCTACGAGCAGTACTTC

V: TRBV7-7
J: TRBJ2-7
D: .
length: 14
size: few
CDR3: CASSLDTGSYEQYF
DNA: TGTGCTAGCAGCTTAGACACCGGCTCCTACGAGCAGTACTTC

V: TRBV7-3
J: TRBJ1-2
D: TRBD1
length: 13
size: many
CDR3: CASSSTGGRGYTF
DNA: TGTGCCAGCAGCTCTACAGGGGGACGAGGCTACACCTTC

V: TRBV27
J: TRBJ2-3
D: TRBD2
length: 16
size: few
CDR3: CASSFTGLASTDTQYF
DNA: TGTGCCAGCAGTTTCACCGGACTAGCGAGCACTGATACGCAGTATTTT

V: TRBV12-5
J: TRBJ2-7
D: .
length: 14
size: .
CDR3: CASGSKAGNYEQYF
DNA: TGTGCTAGTGGTTCTAAGGCGGGTAACTACGAGCAGTACTTC

V: TRBV6-2/TRBV6-3
J: TRBJ2-5
D: .
length: 13
size: .
CDR3: CASSNGYPPFRNF
DNA: TGTGCCAGCAGTAACGGATATCCTCCTTTTCGGAACTTC

V: TRBV2
J: TRBJ2-7
D: TRBD1
length: 14
size: many
CDR3: CASRDRGRVSEQYF
DNA: TGTGCCAGCAGGGACAGGGGGCGCGTGAGCGAGCAGTACTTC

V: TRBV7-3
J: TRBJ2-1
D: TRBD2
length: 15
size: few
CDR3: CASSSTLAGVNEQFF
DNA: TGTGCCAGCAGCTCGACACTAGCGGGAGTCAATGAGCAGTTCTTC

V: TRBV29-1
J: TRBJ2-7
D: TRBD1
length: 15
size: few
CDR3: CSVEGTGAGTREQYF
DNA: TGCAGCGTTGAAGGGACAGGGGCAGGGACGCGGGAGCAGTACTTC

V: TRBV6-1
J: TRBJ1-5
D: .
length: 16
size: many
CDR3: CASSAGSIDSNQPQHF
DNA: TGTGCCAGCAGTGCCGGGAGTATAGATAGCAATCAGCCCCAGCATTTT

V: TRBV2
J: TRBJ2-1
D: TRBD1
length: 18
size: many
CDR3: CASPILVRGTGTTNEQFF
DNA: TGTGCCAGCCCAATCCTAGTCCGCGGGACAGGGACAACCAATGAGCAGTTCTTC

V: TRBV3-1
J: TRBJ2-2
D: TRBD2
length: 15
size: few
CDR3: CASSYGLASTGELFF
DNA: TGTGCCAGCAGCTACGGACTAGCGAGCACCGGGGAGCTGTTTTTT

V: TRBV5-1
J: TRBJ2-1
D: TRBD2
length: 15
size: .
CDR3: CVSGWTSGNIVEQFF
DNA: TGCGTCAGCGGGTGGACTAGCGGGAATATTGTTGAGCAGTTCTTC

V: TRBV9
J: TRBJ2-7
D: TRBD1
length: 16
size: .
CDR3: CASSVAPAGGSYEQYF
DNA: TGTGCCAGCAGCGTAGCTCCGGCAGGGGGATCCTACGAGCAGTACTTC

V: TRBV30
J: TRBJ2-1
D: .
length: 16
size: many
CDR3: CAWTPARVSSYNEQFF
DNA: TGTGCCTGGACCCCGGCGCGGGTTAGCTCCTACAATGAGCAGTTCTTC

V: TRBV2
J: TRBJ1-6
D: .
length: 15
size: few
CDR3: CASRGEREYNSPLHF
DNA: TGTGCCAGCCGCGGTGAAAGGGAATATAATTCACCCCTCCACTTT

V: TRBV4-1
J: TRBJ1-1
D: .
length: 15
size: .
CDR3: CASSRTGTKDTEAFF
DNA: TGCGCCAGCAGTCGGACCGGGACGAAGGACACTGAAGCTTTCTTT

V: TRBV4-1
J: TRBJ1-6
D: .
length: 15
size: .
CDR3: CASSRIQGADSPLHF
DNA: TGCGCCAGCAGCCGCATACAGGGTGCGGATTCACCCCTCCACTTT

V: TRBV16
J: TRBJ2-1
D: .
length: 14
size: .
CDR3: CASSRQSHYNEQFF
DNA: TGTGCCAGCAGCCGACAGAGCCACTACAATGAGCAGTTCTTC

V: TRBV6-2/TRBV6-3
J: TRBJ1-1
D: .
length: 11
size: many
CDR3: CASSYGNEAFF
DNA: TGTGCCAGCAGTTACGGTAATGAAGCTTTCTTT

V: TRBV5-8
J: TRBJ2-1
D: .
length: 17
size: many
CDR3: CASSLNFGLHSYNEQFF
DNA: TGTGCCAGCAGCTTGAATTTTGGCCTTCACTCCTACAATGAGCAGTTCTTC

V: TRBV11-3
J: TRBJ2-1
D: TRBD1
length: 15
size: many
CDR3: CASSLDGTGINEQFF
DNA: TGTGCCAGCAGCTTAGACGGGACAGGGATCAATGAGCAGTTCTTC

V: TRBV15
J: TRBJ1-2
D: .
length: 16
size: many
CDR3: CATRDPTTATLYGYTF
DNA: TGTGCCACCAGGGACCCGACCACAGCGACTCTCTATGGCTACACCTTC

V: TRBV7-9
J: TRBJ1-2
D: TRBD1
length: 15
size: .
CDR3: CASSRRQGAEDGYTF
DNA: TGTGCCAGCAGCCGGCGACAGGGGGCAGAAGATGGCTACACCTTC

V: TRBV13
J: TRBJ2-7
D: TRBD1
length: 15
size: few
CDR3: CASSPGTGPSNEQYF
DNA: TGTGCCAGCAGCCCGGGGACAGGGCCCTCCAACGAGCAGTACTTC

V: TRBV5-4
J: TRBJ2-2
D: .
length: 15
size: few
CDR3: CASSLDRRNTGELFF
DNA: TGTGCCAGCAGCTTGGACAGGCGAAACACCGGGGAGCTGTTTTTT

V: TRBV27
J: TRBJ1-2
D: .
length: 13
size: many
CDR3: CASRGPPTYGYTF
DNA: TGTGCCAGCAGAGGTCCGCCCACATATGGCTACACCTTC

V: TRBV6-2/TRBV6-3
J: TRBJ1-5
D: .
length: 14
size: .
CDR3: CASSIQGYNQPQHF
DNA: TGTGCCAGCAGTATTCAGGGGTACAATCAGCCCCAGCATTTT

V: TRBV6-1
J: TRBJ1-1
D: .
length: 13
size: few
CDR3: CASSRISNTEAFF
DNA: TGTGCCTCCTCCCGGATCTCGAACACTGAAGCTTTCTTT

V: TRBV11-2
J: TRBJ2-7
D: .
length: 14
size: many
CDR3: CASSFDGSSYEQYF
DNA: TGTGCCAGCAGCTTCGACGGGAGCTCCTACGAGCAGTACTTC

V: TRBV12-3/TRBV12-4
J: TRBJ1-6
D: .
length: 14
size: few
CDR3: CASSLGGNRSPLHF
DNA: TGTGCCAGCAGTTTAGGGGGGAATAGGTCACCCCTCCACTTT

V: TRBV28
J: TRBJ2-5
D: .
length: 13
size: many
CDR3: CASMLHNQETQYF
DNA: TGTGCCAGCATGCTTCACAACCAAGAGACCCAGTACTTC

V: TRBV7-2
J: TRBJ1-6
D: .
length: 15
size: many
CDR3: CASSLQQAYNSPLHF
DNA: TGTGCCAGCAGCTTACAACAGGCATATAATTCACCCCTCCACTTT

V: TRBV20-1
J: TRBJ1-1
D: .
length: 15
size: many
CDR3: CSARGGGRMNTEAFF
DNA: TGCAGTGCTAGGGGGGGGGGACGGATGAACACTGAAGCTTTCTTT

V: TRBV11-3
J: TRBJ2-3
D: TRBD2
length: 16
size: many
CDR3: CASSPRLAPWGDTQYF
DNA: TGTGCCAGCAGCCCGAGACTAGCGCCATGGGGGGATACGCAGTATTTT